The present T cell receptor beta chain was sequenced within a study of blood T cell repertoires in COVID-19. Repertoires were generated with immunoSEQ multiplex PCR, while TCRdb's copy carries only in-frame clones and drops some. Of about 370,000 clones listed, 80% to 90% are singletons. V was trimmed by 6 bases and J by 2 bases, leaving 13 bases between them. Germline V gives CDR1 MRHNA, CDR2 SNTAGT. This CDR3 has 15 amino acids. The TCR sequence derives from a man in his late teens or twenties who had recovered from COVID-19. The chain employs TRBV6-4 and TRBJ1-4; D is uncertain. Sequencing input: PBMCs or T cells enriched from blood (not recorded which). The CDR3 sequence is CASRASGSTNEKLFF. DNA of the CDR3: TGTGCCAGCAGGGCTTCGGGGTCCACTAATGAAAAACTGTTTTTT.